This T cell receptor beta chain originates from a study of blood T cell repertoires in COVID-19. This table comes from immunoSEQ multiplex PCR, and its TCRdb copy is limited to in-frame clones, with some not included. The repertoire holds tens of thousands of clones, with approximately 88% as singletons. V shed 6 bases, J shed 4 bases, and the junction held 5 bases outside the gene matches. This CDR3 region has 13 residues. The clonotype originates from a human donor in a cohort sampled during active COVID-19. The rearrangement joins TRBV12-3 or TRBV12-4 to TRBJ1-1; 7 bases are shared with TRBD1. Sequenced sample: peripheral blood. CDR3 bases: TGTGCCAGCAGCTGGGGACAGAGCACTGAAGCTTTCTTT. Amino acid sequence: CASSWGQSTEAFF.